This T cell receptor beta chain was recovered during a study of blood T cell repertoires in COVID-19. Study summary: Material from acute and convalescent COVID-19 was sourced from the United States, Italy and Spain. PBMCs, B-cell-depleted T cells, or T cells provided the cDNA or gDNA that made up the material.

Trimming stripped 4 bases from V and 0 bases from J, with 15 bases between. CDR1 SGHRS and CDR2 YFSETQ come from the germline V gene. The CDR3 has 16 residues. Authors' analysis steps: Reference gene primer amplification gave estimated nucleated cell counts. Data came from immunoSEQ multiplex PCR; TCRdb stores just in-frame clones and leaves some out. The DNA gave D and trimming, while V, J and clone size come from that table. In the table there are about 240,000 clones, about four fifths of which are singletons. This TCR came from a woman aged 80 or over with acute or convalescent COVID-19. The V call is TRBV5-1, the J call TRBJ2-3; unclear D gene. Sequenced input: peripheral blood. The CDR3 nucleotides read TGCGCCAGCAGCCGGCGACCCGCGGATAGCACAGATACGCAGTATTTT. It codes for CASSRRPADSTDTQYF.